Described below is a single TCR beta chain sequence and its context. Its antigen is still unknown. Libraries were prepared by immunoSEQ multiplex PCR; TCRdb keeps only in-frame clonotypes and omits some of them. This sample has 23,000 or so clones, with roughly 85% found just once. The junction had 13 bases not matched to a gene; V was cut back by 3 bases and J by 4 bases. CDR3 length: 17 amino acids. Germline V gives CDR1 GTSNPN, CDR2 SVGIG (reference sequence). The data were obtained in a study of a mutant IDH1 vaccine in newly diagnosed glioma. Described time point: week 11, during vaccination. Alongside topical imiquimod, each dose of vaccine comprised 300 ug of mutant IDH1 20-mer peptide.

The chain combines TRBV30 with TRBJ2-1; 9 nucleotides agree with TRBD1. This sample comprised PBMCs, obtained from a glioma patient whose treatment included an IDH1 peptide vaccine. The TCR was taken from a man aged 35-49 years with glioma. The CDR3 region has the DNA TGTGCCTGGAGCGATAGAACAGGGGGCCGGAATTACAATGAGCAGTTCTTC. It translates to CAWSDRTGGRNYNEQFF.